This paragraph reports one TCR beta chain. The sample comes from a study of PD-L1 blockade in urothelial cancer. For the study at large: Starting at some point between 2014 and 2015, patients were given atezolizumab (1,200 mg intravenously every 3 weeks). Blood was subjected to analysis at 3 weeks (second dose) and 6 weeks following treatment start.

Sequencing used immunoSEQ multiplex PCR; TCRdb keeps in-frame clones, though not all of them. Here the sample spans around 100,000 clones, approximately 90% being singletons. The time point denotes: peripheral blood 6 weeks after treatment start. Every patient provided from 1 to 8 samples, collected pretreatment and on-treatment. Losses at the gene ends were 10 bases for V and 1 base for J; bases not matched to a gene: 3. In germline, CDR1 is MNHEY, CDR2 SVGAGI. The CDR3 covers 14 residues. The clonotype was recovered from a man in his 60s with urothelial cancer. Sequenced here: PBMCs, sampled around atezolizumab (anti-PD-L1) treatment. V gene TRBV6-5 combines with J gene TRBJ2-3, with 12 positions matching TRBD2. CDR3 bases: TGTGCCACCCGACTAGCGGGGGGCACAGATACGCAGTATTTT. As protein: CATRLAGGTDTQYF.